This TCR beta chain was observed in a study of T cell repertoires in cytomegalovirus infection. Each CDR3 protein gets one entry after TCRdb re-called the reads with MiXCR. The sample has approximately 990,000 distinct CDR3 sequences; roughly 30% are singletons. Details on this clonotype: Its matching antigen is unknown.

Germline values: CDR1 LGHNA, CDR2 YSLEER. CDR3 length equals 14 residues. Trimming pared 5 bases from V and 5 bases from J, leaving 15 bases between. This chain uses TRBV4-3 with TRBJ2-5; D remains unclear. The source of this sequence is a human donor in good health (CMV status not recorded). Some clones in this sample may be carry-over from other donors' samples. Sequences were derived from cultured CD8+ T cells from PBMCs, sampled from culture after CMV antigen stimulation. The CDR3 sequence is CASSASLSRETQYF. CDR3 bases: TGCGCCAGCAGCGCCTCTCTTTCCCGCGAGACCCAGTACTTC.